These 5 T cell receptor beta chains share one sample of origin, sequenced in a study of blood T cell repertoires in COVID-19. Sequencing was performed with immunoSEQ multiplex PCR; in TCRdb, only in-frame clones are kept and a portion is missing. The sample has about 200,000 clones, approximately 83% seen once. The specimen sequenced was PBMCs or T cells enriched from blood (not recorded which). Every receptor here comes from a woman aged 45-65 years who had been exposed to COVID-19.

V gene TRBV9 combines with J gene TRBJ2-1; D not certain. CDR3 length: 16 residues. V was pared by 0 bases and J by 2 bases, with 12 bases between. Germline loops: CDR1 SGDLS, CDR2 YYNGEE. CDR3 protein: CASSVDPRSPYNEQFF. CDR3 sequence (DNA): TGTGCCAGCAGCGTAGACCCTAGATCTCCCTACAATGAGCAGTTCTTC.

This clone showed up just a few times. V and J are TRBV5-4 and TRBJ1-1; no clear D gene. The CDR3 contains 14 residues. The ends were cut back, 1 base at V and 1 base at J, with 8 bases in the middle. The germline gives CDR1 SGHNT, CDR2 YYREEE (reference sequence). CDR3 sequence reads: CASSLSTSNTEAFF. For the CDR3, the DNA is TGTGCCAGCAGCTTGAGTACTTCGAACACTGAAGCTTTCTTT.

The chain combines TRBV19 with TRBJ1-1; 8 bases are a match to TRBD1. Trimming removed 4 bases from V and 2 bases from J; junction bases left unmatched: 3. This CDR3 is 14 amino acids long. The germline V gene has CDR1 LNHDA and CDR2 SQIVND (reference sequence). CDR3 amino acids: CASSRGTGNTEAFF. The CDR3 coding sequence is TGTGCCAGTAGTAGAGGGACAGGCAACACTGAAGCTTTCTTT.

The chain couples TRBV6-5 to TRBJ2-3; perhaps TRBD2 as D (5 bases). This CDR3 is 13 amino acids long. The V and J ends lost 8 bases and 1 base respectively, with 10 bases between them. Looked up from germline, CDR1 is MNHEY and CDR2 is SVGAGI. The DNA of the CDR3 is TGTGCCAGCCGCAAGGGAGGCACAGATACGCAGTATTTT. This translates into CASRKGGTDTQYF.

The genes are TRBV5-1 and TRBJ2-3; 9 bases map to TRBD2. Germline V gives CDR1 SGHRS, CDR2 YFSETQ. The CDR3 totals 16 residues. V lost 0 bases to trimming and J lost 6 bases; unmatched junction nucleotides: 8. The CDR3 is CASSLAGGGARDTQYF. CDR3 coding DNA: TGCGCCAGCAGCTTGGCTGGCGGGGGGGCAAGGGATACGCAGTATTTT.